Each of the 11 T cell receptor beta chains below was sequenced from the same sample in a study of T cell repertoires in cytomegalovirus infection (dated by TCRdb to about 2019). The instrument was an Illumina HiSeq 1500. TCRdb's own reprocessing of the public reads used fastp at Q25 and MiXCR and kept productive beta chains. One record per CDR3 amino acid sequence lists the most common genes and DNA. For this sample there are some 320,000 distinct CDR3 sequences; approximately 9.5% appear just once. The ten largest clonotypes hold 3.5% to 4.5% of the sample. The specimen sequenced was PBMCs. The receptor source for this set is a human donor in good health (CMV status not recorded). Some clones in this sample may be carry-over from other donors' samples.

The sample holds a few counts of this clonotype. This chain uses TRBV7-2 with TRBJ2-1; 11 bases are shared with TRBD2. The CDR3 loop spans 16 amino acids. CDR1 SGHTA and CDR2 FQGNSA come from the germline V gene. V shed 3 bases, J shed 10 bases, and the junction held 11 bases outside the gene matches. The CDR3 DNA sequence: TGTGCCAGCAGCTTGTTGGGAACTAGCGGGAGAACCGAGCAGTTCTTC. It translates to CASSLLGTSGRTEQFF. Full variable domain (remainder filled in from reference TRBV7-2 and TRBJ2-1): GAGVSQSPSNKVTEKGKDVELRCDPISGHTALYWYRQSLGQGLEFLIYFQGNSAPDKSGLPSDRFSAERTGGSVSTLTIQRTQQEDSAVYLCASSLLGTSGRTEQFFGPGTRLTVL.

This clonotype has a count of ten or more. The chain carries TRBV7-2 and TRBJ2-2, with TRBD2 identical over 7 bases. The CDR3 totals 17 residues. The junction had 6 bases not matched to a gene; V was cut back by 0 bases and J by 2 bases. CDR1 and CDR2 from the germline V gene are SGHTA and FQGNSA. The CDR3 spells CASSLAPQRGNTGELFF. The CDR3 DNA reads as TGTGCCAGCAGCTTAGCCCCTCAGCGGGGCAACACCGGGGAGCTGTTTTTT.

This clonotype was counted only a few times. The DNA for the CDR3 is TGTGCCAGCAGCTTATTAGCGGGGGGGCTTTCTTCCTACAATGAGCAGTTCTTC. Protein sequence: CASSLLAGGLSSYNEQFF. The rearrangement uses TRBV7-6 and TRBJ2-1, with TRBD2 matching 11 bases. Trimming at V came to 2 bases and at J to 1 base, leaving 7 bases not matched to a gene. This CDR3 is built from 18 residues. Per the germline V gene, CDR1 is SGHVS and CDR2 is FNYEAQ.

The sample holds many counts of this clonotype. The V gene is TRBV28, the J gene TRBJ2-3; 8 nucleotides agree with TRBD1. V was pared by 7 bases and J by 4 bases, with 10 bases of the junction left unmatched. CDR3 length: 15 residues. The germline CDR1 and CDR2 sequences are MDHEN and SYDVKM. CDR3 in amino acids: CASTPAAGGADTQYF. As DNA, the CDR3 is TGTGCCAGCACCCCCGCGGCAGGGGGCGCAGATACGCAGTATTTT.

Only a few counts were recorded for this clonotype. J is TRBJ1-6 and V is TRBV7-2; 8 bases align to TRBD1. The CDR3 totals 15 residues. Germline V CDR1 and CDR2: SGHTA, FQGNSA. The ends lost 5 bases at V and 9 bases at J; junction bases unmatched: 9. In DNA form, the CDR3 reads TGTGCCAGCAGCGGGCGAGGACAGGGAGGTTCACCCCTCCACTTT. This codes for CASSGRGQGGSPLHF.

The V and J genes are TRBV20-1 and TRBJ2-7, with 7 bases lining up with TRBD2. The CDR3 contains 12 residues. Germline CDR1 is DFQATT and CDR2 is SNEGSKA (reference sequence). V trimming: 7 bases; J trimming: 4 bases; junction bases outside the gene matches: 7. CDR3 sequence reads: CSVPSGPYEQYF. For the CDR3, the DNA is TGCAGTGTTCCTAGCGGTCCTTACGAGCAGTACTTC.

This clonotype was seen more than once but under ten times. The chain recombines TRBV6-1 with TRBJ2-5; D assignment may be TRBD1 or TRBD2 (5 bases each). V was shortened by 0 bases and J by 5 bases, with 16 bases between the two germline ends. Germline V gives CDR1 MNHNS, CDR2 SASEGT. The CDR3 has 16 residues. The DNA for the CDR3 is TGTGCCAGCAGTGAAGCAGGGCTCAGGGAGTACGAGACCCAGTACTTC. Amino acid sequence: CASSEAGLREYETQYF.

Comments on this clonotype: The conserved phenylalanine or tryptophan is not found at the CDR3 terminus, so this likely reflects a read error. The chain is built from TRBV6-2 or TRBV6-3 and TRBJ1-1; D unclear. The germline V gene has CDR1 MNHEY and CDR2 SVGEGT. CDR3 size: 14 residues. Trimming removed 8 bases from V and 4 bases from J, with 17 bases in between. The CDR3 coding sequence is TGTGCCAGCCGACCTCCGGGTCAGCCCACTGAAGCTTTCATT. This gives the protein CASRPPGQPTEAFI.

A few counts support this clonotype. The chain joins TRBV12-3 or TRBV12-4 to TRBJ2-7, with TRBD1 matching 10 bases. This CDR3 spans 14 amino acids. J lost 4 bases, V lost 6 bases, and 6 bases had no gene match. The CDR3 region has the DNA TGTGCCAGCAGCCTGGGACAGGGGCATTACGAGCAGTACTTC. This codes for CASSLGQGHYEQYF.

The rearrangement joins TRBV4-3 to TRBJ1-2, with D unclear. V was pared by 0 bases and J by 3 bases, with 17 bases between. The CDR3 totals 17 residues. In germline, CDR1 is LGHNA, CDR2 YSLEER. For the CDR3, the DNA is TGCGCCAGCAGCCAAGAGGCTAGACCACTTCGGGACTATGGCTACACCTTC. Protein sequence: CASSQEARPLRDYGYTF.

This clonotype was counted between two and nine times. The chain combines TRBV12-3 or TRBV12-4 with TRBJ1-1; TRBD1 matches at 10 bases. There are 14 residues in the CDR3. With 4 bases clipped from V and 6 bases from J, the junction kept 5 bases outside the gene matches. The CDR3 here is CASSWTGGTAEAFF. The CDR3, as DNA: TGTGCCAGCAGTTGGACAGGGGGTACTGCTGAAGCTTTCTTT.